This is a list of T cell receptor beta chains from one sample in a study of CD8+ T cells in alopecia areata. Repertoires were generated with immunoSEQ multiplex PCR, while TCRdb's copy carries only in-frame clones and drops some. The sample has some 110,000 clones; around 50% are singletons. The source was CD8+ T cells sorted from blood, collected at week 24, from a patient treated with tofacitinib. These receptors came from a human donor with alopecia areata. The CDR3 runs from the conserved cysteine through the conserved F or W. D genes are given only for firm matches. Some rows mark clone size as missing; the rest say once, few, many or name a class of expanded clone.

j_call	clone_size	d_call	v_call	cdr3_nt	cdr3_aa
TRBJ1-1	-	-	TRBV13	TGTGCCAGCAGCCCAGGGTTTGAGGCAAATACTGAAGCTTTCTTT	CASSPGFEANTEAFF
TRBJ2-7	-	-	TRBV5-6	TGTGCCAGCAGGGGCCTCGGGTACGAGCAGTACTTC	CASRGLGYEQYF
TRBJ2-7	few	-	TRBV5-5	TGTGCCAGCAGCTTGGACAGGCCCTCGGGGGAGCAGTACTTC	CASSLDRPSGEQYF
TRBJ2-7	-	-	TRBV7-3	TGTGCCAGCAGCTTAGGTGGGGAGGACTACGAGCAGTACTTC	CASSLGGEDYEQYF
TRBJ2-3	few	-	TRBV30	TGTGCCTGGAGTGTGGGGTCGACAGATACGCAGTATTTT	CAWSVGSTDTQYF
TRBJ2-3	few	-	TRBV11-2	TGTGCCAGCAGCCTGTTATCGGCACCCCGCACAGATACGCAGTATTTT	CASSLLSAPRTDTQYF
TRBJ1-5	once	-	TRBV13	TGTGCCAGCAGCTCAGGGAAGGGAGCTCAGCCCCAGCATTTT	CASSSGKGAQPQHF
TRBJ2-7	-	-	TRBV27	TGTGCCAGCAGTTTATCCATGGGACCGATTCCCTACGAGCAGTACTTC	CASSLSMGPIPYEQYF
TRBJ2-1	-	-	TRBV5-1	TGCGCCAGCAGCTTGGAAGGGACTGAGCAGTTCTTC	CASSLEGTEQFF
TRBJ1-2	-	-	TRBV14	TGTGCCAGCAGCCAAGCAGGGTACCATGGCTACACCTTC	CASSQAGYHGYTF
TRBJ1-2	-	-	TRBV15	TGTGCCACCAGCAGAGATCAGGTGGCGGACTATGGCTACACCTTC	CATSRDQVADYGYTF
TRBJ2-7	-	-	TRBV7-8	TGTGCCAGCAGTTCGGACCAGGTCTTTGAGCAGTACTTC	CASSSDQVFEQYF
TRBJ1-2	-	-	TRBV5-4	TGTGCCAGCAGCGGACCGGGGTTTCCCCCGCTTGATGGCTACACCTTC	CASSGPGFPPLDGYTF
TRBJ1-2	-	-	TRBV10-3	TGTGCCATCAGTGAGGGGTACAGGGCCTATGGCTACACCTTC	CAISEGYRAYGYTF
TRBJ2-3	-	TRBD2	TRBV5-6	TGTGCCAGCCTGCGGGGGGAAGCTTACACAGATACGCAGTATTTT	CASLRGEAYTDTQYF